This T cell receptor beta chain was observed in a study of blood T cell repertoires in COVID-19. The overall study: The origin of the acute and convalescent COVID-19 samples was the United States, Italy and Spain. Sample material is recorded as cDNA or gDNA derived from T cells, B-cell-depleted T cells, or PBMCs.

Authors' processing steps: Estimation of nucleated cell counts was performed using reference gene primer amplification. The assay was immunoSEQ multiplex PCR, and TCRdb's table has in-frame clones only and misses some. V and J calls and clone size are given by that table; D and trimming were obtained from the DNA. The sample gives about 57,000 clones, 75% to 90% of which show up once; around 23% is in the top ten. The V end lost 2 bases, the J end lost 5 bases, and 9 bases lay between the germline ends. This CDR3 spans 12 amino acids. In germline, CDR1 is SQVTM, CDR2 ANQGSEA. Enrolment of Seattle patients took place during active infection, and they were followed longitudinally.

The V call is TRBV29-1, the J call TRBJ1-2; D uncertain. The TCR originated in a woman aged 80 or over with COVID-19, enrolled during active disease. Material: peripheral blood. CDR3 coding DNA: TGCAGCGTTGAACCCCCCGGTTATGGCTACACCTTC. Encoded protein: CSVEPPGYGYTF. Based on the CDR3 plus reference TRBV29-1 and TRBJ1-2, the full variable domain is SAVISQKPSRDICQRGTSLTIQCQVDSQVTMMFWYRQQPGQSLTLIATANQGSEATYESGFVIDKFPISRPNLTFSTLTVSNMSPEDSSIYLCSVEPPGYGYTFGSGTRLTVV.